The 21 T cell receptor beta chains given below trace back to one sample, sequenced in a study of CD8+ T cells in alopecia areata. After isolation, RNA underwent reverse transcription to generate cDNA as the sequencing template. The repertoire was sequenced with immunoSEQ multiplex PCR; TCRdb's copy has only in-frame clones and lacks some. The sample shows around 250,000 clones, 67% of them seen only once. Specimen: CD4+ T cells sorted from blood, collected at week 0. The receptors here all came from a human donor with alopecia areata.

This chain uses TRBV30 with TRBJ1-1; 8 bases match TRBD1. From germline, CDR1 is GTSNPN and CDR2 SVGIG (reference sequence). This CDR3 is 11 amino acids long. Trimming took 4 bases from V and 8 from J; bases not matched to a gene: 3. In DNA, the CDR3 is TGTGCCTGGAACCGGGACAGGGAAGCTTTCTTT. Amino acid sequence: CAWNRDREAFF.

The J gene is TRBJ2-5, the V gene TRBV2; D gene uncertain. Trimming pared 7 bases from V and 4 bases from J, leaving 7 bases between. The CDR3 has 11 amino acids. Germline V lookup: CDR1 SNHLY, CDR2 FYNNEI. DNA for the CDR3: TGTGCCAGCAATTGGCGAGAGACCCAGTACTTC. Its protein product is CASNWRETQYF.

The chain carries TRBV5-6 and TRBJ2-2; a possible D gene is TRBD2 (5 bases). CDR3 length: 15 residues. Deletions cut 2 bases from V and 6 bases from J, with 14 bases between. From germline, CDR1 is SGHDT and CDR2 YYEEEE. This chain's CDR3 is CASSFGRGYSGELFF. The CDR3 DNA sequence: TGTGCCAGCAGCTTTGGCAGAGGGTACTCCGGGGAGCTGTTTTTT.

V usage is TRBV30 and J usage is TRBJ2-5; maybe TRBD1 (6 bases). Between the trimmed V and J ends, which lost 0 bases and 5 bases, there was a span of 16 bases. CDR1 is GTSNPN, CDR2 SVGIG, per germline (reference sequence). This CDR3 is built from 15 residues. CDR3 residues: CAWSVVGGMWETQYF. The CDR3 region has the DNA TGTGCCTGGAGTGTGGTTGGGGGCATGTGGGAGACCCAGTACTTC.

The chain couples TRBV2 to TRBJ1-5; D is unresolved. CDR3 length equals 13 residues. The V gene lost 3 bases and the J gene lost 4 bases, with 7 bases spanning the gap. CDR1 SNHLY and CDR2 FYNNEI come from the germline V gene. CDR3 sequence: CASSEGVNQPQHF. The CDR3, as DNA: TGTGCCAGCAGTGAGGGAGTGAATCAGCCCCAGCATTTT.

V and J are TRBV29-1 and TRBJ1-2, with D uncertain. This CDR3 contains 12 residues. The V and J ends lost 5 bases and 7 bases respectively, with 14 bases between them. Germline V gives CDR1 SQVTM, CDR2 ANQGSEA. The CDR3 DNA is TGCAGCGTTATCTCGCAGCTCGCTGGCTACACCTTC. As protein: CSVISQLAGYTF.

The gene calls are TRBV5-4 and TRBJ2-3; D might be TRBD1 (5 bases). The CDR3 consists of 15 residues. V shed 3 bases and J shed 0 bases, with 11 bases lying between them. Germline lookup yields CDR1 SGHNT and CDR2 YYREEE (reference sequence). DNA for the CDR3: TGTGCCAGCAGCTCAAGACAGTCTAGCACAGATACGCAGTATTTT. This encodes CASSSRQSSTDTQYF.

This clone was seen more than once but under ten times. An end of the junction does not agree with germline; a read error may underlie this. The gene calls are TRBV19 and TRBJ2-7; D remains unclear. This CDR3 has 13 residues. Germline V lookup: CDR1 LNHDA, CDR2 SQIVND (reference sequence). The CDR3 protein is CASSINQGTLFIF. Here the CDR3 DNA reads TGTGCCAGTAGTATCAATCAAGGCACTCTCTTCATCTTC. Looking up the rest from reference TRBV19 and TRBJ2-7 gives the full variable domain: DGGITQSPKYLFRKEGQNVTLSCEQNLNHDAMYWYRQDPGQGLRLIYYSQIVNDFQKGDIAEGYSVSREKKESFPLTVTSAQKNPTAFYLCASSINQGTLFIFGPGTRLTVT.

This chain joins TRBV4-2 and TRBJ2-2; D is ambiguous. CDR1 is LGHNA and CDR2 is YNFKEQ in the germline V gene. Trimming pared 0 bases from V and 3 bases from J, leaving 11 bases between. CDR3 length equals 16 residues. CDR3 in DNA: TGTGCCAGCAGCCAAGATCGGAGACCTGACACCGGGGAGCTGTTTTTT. The encoded protein is CASSQDRRPDTGELFF.

This clone was observed a few times. V usage is TRBV29-1 and J usage is TRBJ2-7; D might be TRBD2 (5 bases). The CDR3 is 13 amino acids. The V end lost 5 bases, the J end lost 6 bases, and 17 bases lay between the germline ends. Per the germline V gene, CDR1 is SQVTM and CDR2 is ANQGSEA. DNA for the CDR3: TGCAGCGTTTTACACGGGGAACGGGGCGAGCAGTACTTC. This codes for CSVLHGERGEQYF.

The rearrangement uses TRBV9 and TRBJ2-2; 7 bases are a match to TRBD1. Unmatched junction bases numbered 0, after V lost 3 bases and J lost 1 base. This CDR3 spans 14 amino acids. Germline CDR1 reads SGDLS; CDR2 reads YYNGEE. CDR3 protein: CASSGTGNTGELFF. CDR3 DNA sequence: TGTGCCAGCAGCGGGACAGGGAACACCGGGGAGCTGTTTTTT.

The rearrangement joins TRBV10-2 to TRBJ2-7, with D hard to call. Trimming took off 4 bases at V and 2 bases at J, with 3 bases between the two ends. The CDR3 has 11 residues. Germline CDR1 is WSHSY and CDR2 is SAAADI. CDR3 protein: CASSAAYEQYF. The CDR3 DNA reads TGCGCCAGCAGTGCCGCCTACGAGCAGTACTTC.

This chain joins TRBV4-2 and TRBJ2-3; D is possibly TRBD1 (6 bases). CDR1 is LGHNA and CDR2 is YNFKEQ in the germline V gene. V lost 5 bases and J 0 bases, leaving 9 bases between the germline ends. The CDR3 runs 14 residues. CDR3 region: CASSNRASTDTQYF. CDR3 bases: TGTGCCAGCAGCAACAGGGCTAGCACAGATACGCAGTATTTT.

The V call is TRBV7-2, the J call TRBJ2-7; D is unresolved. Germline V gene sequence: CDR1 SGHTA, CDR2 FQGNSA. This CDR3 has 12 residues. The germline V and J ends were trimmed by 6 bases and 2 bases, with 8 bases remaining between them. CDR3 sequence: CASSFGPYEQYF. The CDR3 DNA reads TGTGCCAGCAGTTTTGGACCCTACGAGCAGTACTTC.

This clone was picked up one time. The rearrangement uses TRBV7-9 and TRBJ2-7, with 8 bases identical to TRBD1. CDR3 length: 14 amino acids. V trimming: 1 base; J trimming: 7 bases; junction bases outside the gene matches: 6. The germline V gene encodes CDR1 SEHNR and CDR2 FQNEAQ (reference sequence). As DNA, the CDR3 is TGTGCCAGCAGCTTAGGGACAGGGTCGAGGGAGCAGTACTTC. As protein: CASSLGTGSREQYF.

The chain combines TRBV27 with TRBJ2-7; 8 bases match TRBD1. V was pared by 5 bases and J by 0 bases, with 6 bases of the junction left unmatched. The CDR3 consists of 15 residues. In germline, CDR1 is MNHEY, CDR2 SMNVEV (reference sequence). DNA of the CDR3: TGTGCCAGCAGTCTCAGGGGGCGTCCCTCCTACGAGCAGTACTTC. Its protein is CASSLRGRPSYEQYF.

This chain connects TRBV7-9 to TRBJ1-4; 9 bases agree with TRBD1. This CDR3 is built from 14 residues. The germline V gene has CDR1 SEHNR and CDR2 FQNEAQ (reference sequence). Trimming at V came to 5 bases and at J to 7 bases, leaving 5 bases not matched to a gene. CDR3 bases: TGTGCCAGCAGCCCGGGGACAGGGAGTGAAAAACTGTTTTTT. It yields the protein CASSPGTGSEKLFF.

There are a few counts of this clone. The V call is TRBV12-5, the J call TRBJ2-7; no reliable D call. The V end was cut by 4 bases, the J end by 4 bases, with 2 bases between. Per germline, CDR1 LGHNT and CDR2 FRNRAP. This CDR3 is built from 10 residues. CDR3 loop: CASGSYEQYF. The DNA for the CDR3 is TGTGCTAGTGGTTCGTACGAGCAGTACTTC.

V is TRBV7-2 and J is TRBJ2-3, with a possible D match to TRBD1 (7 bases). Trimming cost V 5 bases and J 12 bases, with 18 bases left between them. The length of the CDR3 is 13 residues. The germline V gene encodes CDR1 SGHTA and CDR2 FQGNSA. CDR3 sequence: CASSLRQGGDQYF. The CDR3 region has the DNA TGTGCCAGCAGCCTCCGACAGGGCGGGGATCAGTATTTT.

The V gene is TRBV29-1, the J gene TRBJ2-2, with 10 bases fitting TRBD2. The germline gives CDR1 SQVTM, CDR2 ANQGSEA. The J segment lost 4 bases and the V segment lost 6 bases, leaving 5 bases of the junction unmatched. The CDR3 length is 14 residues. Written as DNA, the CDR3 is TGCAGCGTCCCACTAGCGGGGTCCACCGGGGAGCTGTTTTTT. It translates to CSVPLAGSTGELFF.

The chain recombines TRBV25-1 with TRBJ1-3, with TRBD1 identical over 9 bases. The CDR3 contains 14 residues. The junction had 3 bases not matched to a gene; V was cut back by 3 bases and J by 6 bases. CDR1 and CDR2 from the germline V gene are MGHDK and SYGVNS. As DNA, the CDR3 is TGTGCCAGCAGTGACACAGGGGGCGTAAACACCATATATTTT. The encoded protein is CASSDTGGVNTIYF.